A selection of T cell receptor beta chains follows, all from one sample in a study of circulating CD8 cells and anti-PD-1 response in melanoma. One entry per CDR3 protein results from TCRdb running MiXCR on the reads. The sample lists hundreds of distinct CDR3 sequences, 12% to 15% occurring once. The input for sequencing was CD8+ T cells from PBMCs, taken at baseline or after one month of anti-PD-1 therapy (not recorded which). Receptors originate from a human donor with melanoma. Each CDR3 is given with its conserved first and last residue. The D gene is left open where the match is weak. Some rows have no size entry. The others give once, few or many, or a class for an expanded clone.

v_gene	d_gene	abundance	j_gene	CDR3nt	CDR3aa
TRBV28	NA	large	TRBJ2-7	TGTGCCAGCAGTTGGGGGCTTGACGAGCAGTACTTC	CASSWGLDEQYF
TRBV20-1	NA	medium-sized	TRBJ2-7	TGCAGTGCTAGAGGAACTCTGAGCTCCTACGAGCAGTACTTC	CSARGTLSSYEQYF
TRBV20-1	NA	medium-sized	TRBJ2-7	TGCAGTGCTAGAGATCCAGGGCTCGCCTACGAGCAGTACTTC	CSARDPGLAYEQYF
TRBV14	NA	large	TRBJ2-1	TGTGCCAGCAGCCAATTCGCTAGTAGAGATGAGCAGTTCTTC	CASSQFASRDEQFF
TRBV20-1	TRBD2	medium-sized	TRBJ2-3	TGCAGTGCTAGAGATCGAGAGCGGGAGGGCCAAGATACGCAGTATTTT	CSARDREREGQDTQYF
TRBV19	NA	medium-sized	TRBJ1-5	TGTGCCAGTAGTATGGCGACAAATAGCAATCAGCCCCAGCATTTT	CASSMATNSNQPQHF
TRBV20-1	TRBD1	hyperexpanded	TRBJ2-7	TGCAGTGCTAGAGACGCAGGGGGCCACTACGAGCAGTACTTC	CSARDAGGHYEQYF
TRBV27	TRBD2	large	TRBJ2-1	TGTGCCAGCAGTCCGACTAGCGTGGGTGAGCAGTTCTTC	CASSPTSVGEQFF
TRBV24-1	NA	large	TRBJ2-7	TGTGCCACCAGTGGGGGTTACGAGCAGTACTTC	CATSGGYEQYF
TRBV25-1	TRBD1	medium-sized	TRBJ2-7	TGTGCCAGCAGTGCCTACGGGGGACAGGGAGTCACCTACGAGCAGTACTTC	CASSAYGGQGVTYEQYF
TRBV6-2/TRBV6-3	TRBD2	large	TRBJ2-1	TGTGCCAGCAGTTATCTAGCGGATCCGGGTGAGCAGTTCTTC	CASSYLADPGEQFF
TRBV18	TRBD2	NA	TRBJ2-1	TGTGCCAGCTCACCGGAACTAGCGGGAGGGGTCAATGAGCAGTTCTTC	CASSPELAGGVNEQFF
TRBV12-3/TRBV12-4	NA	medium-sized	TRBJ2-3	TGTGCCAGCAGTCCTGCTAAGTATTCCACAGATACGCAGTATTTT	CASSPAKYSTDTQYF
TRBV28	NA	large	TRBJ2-7	TGTGCCACCCTAGGGGTCTCCTCCTACGAGCAGTACTTC	CATLGVSSYEQYF
TRBV20-1	NA	large	TRBJ2-5	TGCAGTGCGGAAAAGACTAGGTGGGGACGAGAGACCCAGTACTTC	CSAEKTRWGRETQYF
TRBV20-1	TRBD2	large	TRBJ2-7	TGCAGTGCTAGAGTTTCTAGCGGGAGGACCGACGAGCAGTACTTC	CSARVSSGRTDEQYF
TRBV28	NA	large	TRBJ2-7	TGTGCCAGCAGCGAAGTGGAAGGGCAGTACTTC	CASSEVEGQYF